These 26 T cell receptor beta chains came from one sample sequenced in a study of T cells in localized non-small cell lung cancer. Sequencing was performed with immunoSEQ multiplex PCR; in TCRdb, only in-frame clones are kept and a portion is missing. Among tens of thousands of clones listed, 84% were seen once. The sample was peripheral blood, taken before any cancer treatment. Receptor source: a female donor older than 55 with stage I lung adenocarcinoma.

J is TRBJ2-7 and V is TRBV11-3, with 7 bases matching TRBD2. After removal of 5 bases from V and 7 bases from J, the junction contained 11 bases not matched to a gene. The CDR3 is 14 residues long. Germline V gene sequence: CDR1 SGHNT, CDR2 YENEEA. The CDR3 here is CASSQRHLAAEQYF. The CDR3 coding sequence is TGTGCCAGCAGCCAACGCCATCTAGCGGCGGAGCAGTACTTC.

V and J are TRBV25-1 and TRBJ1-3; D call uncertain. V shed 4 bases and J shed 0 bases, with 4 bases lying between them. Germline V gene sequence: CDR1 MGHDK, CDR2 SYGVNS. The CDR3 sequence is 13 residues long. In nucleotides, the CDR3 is TGTGCCAGCAGTGCCTCCTCTGGAAACACCATATATTTT. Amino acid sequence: CASSASSGNTIYF.

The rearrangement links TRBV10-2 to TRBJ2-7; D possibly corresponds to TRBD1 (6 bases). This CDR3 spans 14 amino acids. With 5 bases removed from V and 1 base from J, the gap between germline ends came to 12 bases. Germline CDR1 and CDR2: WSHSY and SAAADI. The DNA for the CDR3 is TGCGCCAGCAGTCTTGAGGGGGTTTCCTACGAGCAGTACTTC. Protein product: CASSLEGVSYEQYF.

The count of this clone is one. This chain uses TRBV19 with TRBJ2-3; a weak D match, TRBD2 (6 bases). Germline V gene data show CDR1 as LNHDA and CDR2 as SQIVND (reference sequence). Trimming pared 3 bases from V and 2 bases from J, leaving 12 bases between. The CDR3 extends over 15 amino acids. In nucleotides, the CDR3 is TGTGCCAGTAGTATTGGGACTGGACTCACAGATACGCAGTATTTT. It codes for CASSIGTGLTDTQYF.

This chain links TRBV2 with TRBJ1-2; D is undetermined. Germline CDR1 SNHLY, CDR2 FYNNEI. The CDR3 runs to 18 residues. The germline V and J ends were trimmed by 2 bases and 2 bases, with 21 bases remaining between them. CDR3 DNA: TGTGCCAGCAGTGAATCAAGAGGAAAGGTAACGGAAAACTATGGCTACACCTTC. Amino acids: CASSESRGKVTENYGYTF.

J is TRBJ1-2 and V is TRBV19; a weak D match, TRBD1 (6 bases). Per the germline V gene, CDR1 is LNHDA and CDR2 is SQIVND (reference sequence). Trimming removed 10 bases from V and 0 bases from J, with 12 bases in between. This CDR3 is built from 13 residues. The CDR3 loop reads CATLDRPNYGYTF. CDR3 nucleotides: TGTGCCACCCTGGACAGACCTAACTATGGCTACACCTTC.

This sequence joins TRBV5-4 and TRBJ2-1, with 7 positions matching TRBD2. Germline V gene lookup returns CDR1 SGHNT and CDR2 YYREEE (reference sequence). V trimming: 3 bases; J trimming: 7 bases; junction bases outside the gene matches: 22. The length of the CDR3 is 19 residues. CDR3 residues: CASSSRVGSRESPENEQFF. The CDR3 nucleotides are TGTGCCAGCAGCTCTAGGGTGGGGTCGCGGGAGTCCCCGGAGAATGAGCAGTTCTTC.

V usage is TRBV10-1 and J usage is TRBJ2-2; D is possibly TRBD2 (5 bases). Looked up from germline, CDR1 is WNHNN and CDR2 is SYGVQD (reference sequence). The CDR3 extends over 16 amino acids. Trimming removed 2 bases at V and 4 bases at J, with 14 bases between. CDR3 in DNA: TGCGCCAGCAGTGAGGGGATTAGAGGGTTCACCGGGGAGCTGTTTTTT. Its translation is CASSEGIRGFTGELFF.

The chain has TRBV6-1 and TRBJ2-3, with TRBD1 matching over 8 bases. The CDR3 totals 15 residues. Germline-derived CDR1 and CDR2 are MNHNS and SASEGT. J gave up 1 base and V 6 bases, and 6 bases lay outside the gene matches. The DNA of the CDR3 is TGTGCCAGCAGGGATCAGACAGGGGGCACAGATACGCAGTATTTT. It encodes CASRDQTGGTDTQYF.

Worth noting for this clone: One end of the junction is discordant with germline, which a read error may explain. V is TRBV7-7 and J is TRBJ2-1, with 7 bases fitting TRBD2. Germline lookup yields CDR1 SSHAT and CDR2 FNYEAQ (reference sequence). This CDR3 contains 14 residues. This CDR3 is CASSLPGLYNEQFF. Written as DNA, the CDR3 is TGTGCTAGCAGCTTACCGGGACTATACAATGAGCAGTTCTTC.

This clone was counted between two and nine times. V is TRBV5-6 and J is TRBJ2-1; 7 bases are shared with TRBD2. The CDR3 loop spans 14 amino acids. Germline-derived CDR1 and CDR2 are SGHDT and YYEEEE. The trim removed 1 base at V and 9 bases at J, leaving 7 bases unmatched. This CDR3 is CASSLRASGAEQFF. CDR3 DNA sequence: TGTGCCAGCAGCTTGAGGGCTAGCGGAGCTGAGCAGTTCTTC.

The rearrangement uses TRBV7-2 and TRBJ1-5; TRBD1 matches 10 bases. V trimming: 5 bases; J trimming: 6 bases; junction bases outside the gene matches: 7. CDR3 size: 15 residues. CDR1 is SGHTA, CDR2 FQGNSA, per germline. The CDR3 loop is CASSPQGTGVQPQHF. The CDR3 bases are TGTGCCAGCAGCCCCCAGGGGACAGGGGTTCAGCCCCAGCATTTT.

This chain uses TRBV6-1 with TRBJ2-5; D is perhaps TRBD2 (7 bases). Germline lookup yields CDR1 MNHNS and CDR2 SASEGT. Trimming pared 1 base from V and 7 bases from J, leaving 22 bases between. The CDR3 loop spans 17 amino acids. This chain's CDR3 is CASSEDRAGEGLWTQYF. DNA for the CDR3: TGTGCCAGCAGTGAAGACAGGGCAGGGGAGGGTTTGTGGACCCAGTACTTC.

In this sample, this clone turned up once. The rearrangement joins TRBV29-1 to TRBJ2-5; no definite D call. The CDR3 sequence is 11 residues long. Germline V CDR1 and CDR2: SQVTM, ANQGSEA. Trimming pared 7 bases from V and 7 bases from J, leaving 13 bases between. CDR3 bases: TGCAGCGCAGAGAAGAATCCGACCCAGTACTTC. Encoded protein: CSAEKNPTQYF.

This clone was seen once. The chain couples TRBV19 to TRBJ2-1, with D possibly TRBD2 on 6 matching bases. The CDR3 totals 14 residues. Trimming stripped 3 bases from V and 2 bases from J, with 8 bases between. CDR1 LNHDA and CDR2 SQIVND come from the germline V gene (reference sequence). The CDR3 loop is CASSIKRAYNEQFF. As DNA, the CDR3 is TGTGCCAGTAGTATTAAGCGGGCCTACAATGAGCAGTTCTTC.

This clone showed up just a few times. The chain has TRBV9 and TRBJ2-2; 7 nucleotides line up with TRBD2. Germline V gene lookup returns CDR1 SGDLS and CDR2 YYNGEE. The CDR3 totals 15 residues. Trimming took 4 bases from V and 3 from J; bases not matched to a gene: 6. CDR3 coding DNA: TGTGCCAGCAGCTCCCGCGGGAGAGACACCGGGGAGCTGTTTTTT. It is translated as CASSSRGRDTGELFF.

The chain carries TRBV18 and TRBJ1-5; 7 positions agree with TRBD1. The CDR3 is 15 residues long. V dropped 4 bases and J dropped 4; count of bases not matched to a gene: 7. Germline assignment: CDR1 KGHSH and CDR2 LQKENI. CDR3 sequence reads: CASSRMGQTNQPQHF. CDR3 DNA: TGTGCCAGCTCACGGATGGGACAGACGAATCAGCCCCAGCATTTT.

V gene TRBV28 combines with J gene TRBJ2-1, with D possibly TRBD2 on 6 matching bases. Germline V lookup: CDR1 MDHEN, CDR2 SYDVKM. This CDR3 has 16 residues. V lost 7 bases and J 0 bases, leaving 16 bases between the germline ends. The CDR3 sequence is CASTLVGGSSYNEQFF. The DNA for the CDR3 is TGTGCCAGCACCTTGGTGGGGGGTAGCTCCTACAATGAGCAGTTCTTC.

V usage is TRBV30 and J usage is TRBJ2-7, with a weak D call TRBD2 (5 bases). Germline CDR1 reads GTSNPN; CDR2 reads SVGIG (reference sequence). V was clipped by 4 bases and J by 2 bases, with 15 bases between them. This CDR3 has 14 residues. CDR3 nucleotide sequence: TGTGCCTGGATGGAGGCAGGTTACACCTACGAGCAGTACTTC. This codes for CAWMEAGYTYEQYF.

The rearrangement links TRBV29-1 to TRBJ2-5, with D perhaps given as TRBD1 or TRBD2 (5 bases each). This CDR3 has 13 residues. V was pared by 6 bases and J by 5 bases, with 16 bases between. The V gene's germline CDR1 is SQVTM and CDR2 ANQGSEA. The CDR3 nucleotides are TGCAGCGTCGGACAACTCTCGGGGGAGACCCAGTACTTC. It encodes CSVGQLSGETQYF. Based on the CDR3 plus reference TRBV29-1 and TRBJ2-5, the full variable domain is SAVISQKPSRDICQRGTSLTIQCQVDSQVTMMFWYRQQPGQSLTLIATANQGSEATYESGFVIDKFPISRPNLTFSTLTVSNMSPEDSSIYLCSVGQLSGETQYFGPGTRLLVL.

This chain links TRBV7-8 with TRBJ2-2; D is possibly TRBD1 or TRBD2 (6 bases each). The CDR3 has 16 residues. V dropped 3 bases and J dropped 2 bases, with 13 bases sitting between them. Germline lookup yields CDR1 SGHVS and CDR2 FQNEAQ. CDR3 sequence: CASSLRQGTNTGELFF. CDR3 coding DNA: TGTGCCAGCAGCTTGAGGCAGGGGACTAACACCGGGGAGCTGTTTTTT.

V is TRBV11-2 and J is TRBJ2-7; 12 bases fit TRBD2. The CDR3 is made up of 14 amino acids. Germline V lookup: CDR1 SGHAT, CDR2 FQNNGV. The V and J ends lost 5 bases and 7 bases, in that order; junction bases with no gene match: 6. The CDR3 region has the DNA TGTGCCAGCAGCCTGACTAGCGGGAGTGGGGAGCAGTACTTC. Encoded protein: CASSLTSGSGEQYF.

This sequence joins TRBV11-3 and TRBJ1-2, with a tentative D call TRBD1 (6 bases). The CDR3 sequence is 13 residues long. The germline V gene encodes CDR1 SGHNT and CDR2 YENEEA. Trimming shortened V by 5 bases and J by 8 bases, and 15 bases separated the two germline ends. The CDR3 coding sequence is TGTGCCAGCAGCCCTACAGGGTGGGAAGGCTACACCTTC. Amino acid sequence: CASSPTGWEGYTF.

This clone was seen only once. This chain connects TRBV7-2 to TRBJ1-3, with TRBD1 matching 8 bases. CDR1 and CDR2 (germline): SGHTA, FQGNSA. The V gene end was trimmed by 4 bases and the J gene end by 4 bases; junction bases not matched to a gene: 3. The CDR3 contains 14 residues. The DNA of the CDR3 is TGTGCCAGCAGCTCGACAGGGGTCGGAAACACCATATATTTT. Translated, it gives CASSSTGVGNTIYF.

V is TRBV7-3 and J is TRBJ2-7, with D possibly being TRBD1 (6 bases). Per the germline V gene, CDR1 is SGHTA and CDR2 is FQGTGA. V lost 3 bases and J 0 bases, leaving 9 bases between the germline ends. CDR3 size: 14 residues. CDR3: CASSLGHHSYEQYF. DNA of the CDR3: TGTGCCAGCAGCTTGGGACACCACTCCTACGAGCAGTACTTC.

CDR3 DNA sequence: TGTGCCAGCAGCCCTCATGGGATACTAGCCAAAAACATTCAGTACTTC. As protein: CASSPHGILAKNIQYF. V gene TRBV27 combines with J gene TRBJ2-4; D call uncertain. The CDR3 consists of 16 residues. The V gene's germline CDR1 is MNHEY and CDR2 SMNVEV (reference sequence). V dropped 6 bases and J dropped 0 bases, with 15 bases sitting between them.